This T cell receptor beta chain was retrieved from a study of blood T cell repertoires in COVID-19. Across the whole study: There were acute and convalescent COVID-19 samples, and they came from the United States, Italy and Spain. PBMCs, B-cell-depleted T cells, or T cells were the source of the cDNA or gDNA that made up the material.

The CDR3 loop spans 18 amino acids. The germline V gene encodes CDR1 MNHNS and CDR2 SASEGT. The V end lost 2 bases, the J end lost 0 bases, and 16 bases lay between the germline ends. Under the authors' procedure: Amplification from reference gene primers served as the basis for estimated nucleated cell counts. Produced via immunoSEQ multiplex PCR; TCRdb's table is partial and in-frame only. D and trimming were read from the DNA, whereas the V and J calls and clone size are those reported in that table. Among 150,000 or so clones listed, about 92% were seen once. The chain has TRBV6-1 and TRBJ1-4; D unresolved. This TCR derives from a man aged 60 to 69 with active or convalescent COVID-19. The sequenced material came from peripheral blood. CDR3 protein: CASSERAAEVATNEKLFF. CDR3 DNA sequence: TGTGCCAGCAGTGAAAGGGCAGCGGAGGTAGCAACTAATGAAAAACTGTTTTTT.